This paragraph covers one T cell receptor beta chain sequence. Antigen specificity is unknown. The sample comes from a study of cytomegalovirus exposure and HLA in healthy donors. For the study at large: The early release's HLA-typed donors yielded some 85 million unique TCRs. Points from the study as a whole: Another analysis was done later, and it associated more than 15,000 TCR beta sequences with HLA alleles at 0.05 false discovery rate. TCR beta chains associated with HLA were, in a later analysis, more clonally expanded than equally common others.

PCR employed 60 Vbeta and 13 Jbeta primers. Only in-frame clones appear in the TCRdb table, and some are missing; sequencing was by immunoSEQ multiplex PCR. Recorded for this sample: 130,000 or so clones. The clonotype originates from a middle-aged woman in good health and CMV-seropositive. Source material: PBMCs.

The CDR3 region has the DNA TGTGCCAGCAGCCTCCAAGAGAACGGTAACTATGGCTACACCTTC. It is translated as CASSLQENGNYGYTF. The rearrangement uses TRBV21-1 and TRBJ1-2. TRBV21-1 is listed as a pseudogene. The CDR3 runs to 15 residues.